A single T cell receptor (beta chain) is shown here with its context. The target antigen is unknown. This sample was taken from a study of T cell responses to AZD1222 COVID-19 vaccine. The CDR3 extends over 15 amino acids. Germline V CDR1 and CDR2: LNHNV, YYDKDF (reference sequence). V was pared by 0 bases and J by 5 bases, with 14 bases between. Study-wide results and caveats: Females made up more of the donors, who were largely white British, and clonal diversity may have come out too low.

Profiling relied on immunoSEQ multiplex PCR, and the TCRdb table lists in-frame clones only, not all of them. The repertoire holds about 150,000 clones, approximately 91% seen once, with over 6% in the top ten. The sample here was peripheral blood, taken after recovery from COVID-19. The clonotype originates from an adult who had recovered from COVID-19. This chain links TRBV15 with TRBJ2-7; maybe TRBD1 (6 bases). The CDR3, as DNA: TGTGCCACCAGCAGAGAGAGGGTACCAGGGGACGAGCAGTACTTC. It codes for CATSRERVPGDEQYF. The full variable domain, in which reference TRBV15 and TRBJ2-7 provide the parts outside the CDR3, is DAMVIQNPRYQVTQFGKPVTLSCSQTLNHNVMYWYQQKSSQAPKLLFHYYDKDFNNEADTPDNFQSRRPNTSFCFLDIRSPGLGDTAMYLCATSRERVPGDEQYFGPGTRLTVT.